This TCR beta chain was captured in a study of shared clonotypes between healthy human individuals. Study-level results: Researchers sampled only blood; tissue repertoires likely differ. Shared across a few donors were roughly 5% of the naive CD4 clonotypes.

All of the donors resided in Nashville, Tennessee, and each was a Caucasian adult. The CDR3 spans 15 residues. V was trimmed by 5 bases and J by 1 base, leaving 14 bases between them. Germline CDR1 and CDR2: LNHDA and SQIVND (reference sequence). The table came from immunoSEQ multiplex PCR; TCRdb's copy has only in-frame clones and leaves some out. The data show 2.3 million or so clones, roughly 93% seen once. With regard to this clone: What it binds is not known.

The chain carries TRBV19 and TRBJ1-1, with TRBD1 as a possible D gene (6 bases). Source material: naive CD4+ T cells from PBMCs. Subset defined: CD45RA+ positively selected. The source of this sequence is a man younger than 30 in good health. Some clones in this sample may be carry-over from other donors' samples. The CDR3 bases are TGTGCCAGTAGTCCCCGGCGACAGGCGAACACTGAAGCTTTCTTT. Translation gives CASSPRRQANTEAFF.